These 31 T cell receptor beta chains came from one sample sequenced in a study of early T cells in non-severe SARS-CoV-2 infection (dated by TCRdb to about 2021). Preparation of the library involved 5' RACE. TCRdb lists the instrument as NextSeq 500. TCRdb ran its own pipeline on the public reads, namely fastp trimming at Q25 and MiXCR clone calling, and kept in-frame beta chains. Each CDR3 protein appears once, grouped with its most common genes and DNA. The sample table lists fewer than 65,000 distinct CDR3 sequences, approximately 12% of them with a count of one. The leading ten clones occupy under 1.5% of the sample. Sequences were obtained from whole blood. The receptors shown here come from an adult who was a healthcare worker with PCR-confirmed SARS-CoV-2 infection or an uninfected control (not recorded which).

This clonotype showed up many times. The V call is TRBV12-3 or TRBV12-4, the J call TRBJ1-1; 7 bases agree with TRBD1. With V trimmed by 6 bases and J by 4 bases, 8 bases remained unmatched. There are 14 residues in the CDR3. The CDR3 bases are TGTGCCAGCAGCCGTTCTTCAGGGGGCACTGAAGCTTTCTTT. Translating it yields CASSRSSGGTEAFF.

This clonotype was detected many times. V and J are TRBV29-1 and TRBJ1-1, with D unclear. CDR3 length: 15 amino acids. Germline V gene data show CDR1 as SQVTM and CDR2 as ANQGSEA. V gave up 1 base and J gave up 4 bases, with 16 bases separating them. The CDR3 DNA sequence: TGCAGCGTTGAAGGGTGGAGGGAGCAAGGCACTGAAGCTTTCTTT. Residues: CSVEGWREQGTEAFF.

This sequence joins TRBV11-2 and TRBJ2-3; 9 bases line up with TRBD2. CDR1 SGHAT and CDR2 FQNNGV come from the germline V gene. V shed 0 bases, J shed 7 bases, and the junction held 8 bases outside the gene matches. The CDR3 totals 16 residues. The CDR3 DNA reads as TGTGCCAGCAGCTTAGATGATCAGCGGGGGGCGAATACGCAGTATTTT. Its protein is CASSLDDQRGANTQYF.

This clonotype was recorded many times. This rearrangement joins TRBV19 to TRBJ1-5; no definite D call. CDR1 LNHDA and CDR2 SQIVND come from the germline V gene (reference sequence). Trimming cost V 9 bases and J 5 bases, with 14 bases left between them. There are 13 residues in the CDR3. The CDR3 DNA follows: TGTGCCAGCCAAGCCCAGGAATATCAGCCCCAGCATTTT. Protein: CASQAQEYQPQHF.

This clonotype was seen at least ten times. The V call is TRBV3-1, the J call TRBJ1-2, with no clear D. The length of the CDR3 is 17 residues. The ends were cut back, 0 bases at V and 3 bases at J, with 17 bases in the middle. Germline CDR1 reads LGHDT; CDR2 reads YNNKEL (reference sequence). The CDR3 DNA is TGTGCCAGCAGCCAAGATATGAACGTGCCTTCTTACTATGGCTACACCTTC. Amino acids: CASSQDMNVPSYYGYTF.

This clonotype was picked up many times. The genes are TRBV4-2 and TRBJ1-1; perhaps TRBD1 as D (6 bases). This CDR3 has 15 residues. Trimming left V 0 bases short and J 7 bases short, with 15 bases between. CDR1 LGHNA and CDR2 YNFKEQ come from the germline V gene. The CDR3, as DNA: TGTGCCAGCAGCCAAGAACAGCTACAGGGCCATGAAGCTTTCTTT. Translation gives CASSQEQLQGHEAFF.

The chain combines TRBV20-1 with TRBJ1-2, with a possible D match to TRBD1 (6 bases). The CDR3 has 13 residues. V lost 4 bases, J lost 6 bases, and 15 bases lay in between. The V gene's germline CDR1 is DFQATT and CDR2 SNEGSKA (reference sequence). The chain's CDR3 is CSATLQGSHGYTF. CDR3 coding DNA: TGCAGTGCTACTCTACAGGGATCGCATGGCTACACCTTC.

This clonotype was observed at least ten times. The V and J genes are TRBV20-1 and TRBJ2-5, with 9 bases lining up with TRBD2. This CDR3 spans 13 amino acids. V shed 1 base and J 3 bases; nucleotides not matched to a gene: 0. The germline gives CDR1 DFQATT, CDR2 SNEGSKA (reference sequence). CDR3 loop: CSARVAGEETQYF. DNA of the CDR3: TGCAGTGCTAGAGTAGCGGGGGAAGAGACCCAGTACTTC.

The chain is built from TRBV5-1 and TRBJ1-6; the D is unclear. The CDR3 is 14 residues long. With 0 bases removed from V and 6 bases from J, the gap between germline ends came to 7 bases. Per the germline V gene, CDR1 is SGHRS and CDR2 is YFSETQ. The CDR3 coding sequence is TGCGCCAGCAGCTTGGGGGAGGGTAATTCACCCCTCCACTTT. It codes for CASSLGEGNSPLHF.

V usage is TRBV6-1 and J usage is TRBJ1-2; D is undetermined. The CDR3 totals 16 residues. Germline-derived CDR1 and CDR2 are MNHNS and SASEGT. Trimming pared 3 bases from V and 3 bases from J, leaving 17 bases between. The CDR3 here is CASSDVGSQRHYGYTF. The DNA for the CDR3 is TGTGCCAGCAGTGATGTGGGCAGCCAGAGGCACTATGGCTACACCTTC.

A few counts support this clonotype. This chain links TRBV6-2 or TRBV6-3 with TRBJ1-3, with D uncertain. This CDR3 is built from 16 residues. Germline V gene sequence: CDR1 MNHEY, CDR2 SVGEGT. V lost 0 bases to trimming and J lost 0 bases, with 9 bases between them. CDR3 in DNA: TGTGCCAGCAGTTACTCCCGAACAGCCTCTGGAAACACCATATATTTT. Translating gives CASSYSRTASGNTIYF.

The chain has TRBV7-9 and TRBJ1-4; D gene unclear. This CDR3 is built from 16 residues. Germline CDR1 SEHNR, CDR2 FQNEAQ (reference sequence). With 1 base removed from V and 0 bases from J, the gap between germline ends came to 9 bases. CDR3 sequence: CASSLGDVSTNEKLFF. The CDR3 DNA reads as TGTGCCAGCAGCTTAGGTGACGTCTCAACTAATGAAAAACTGTTTTTT.

This clonotype was picked up many times. The chain uses TRBV7-2 and TRBJ2-7; perhaps D is TRBD1 or TRBD2 (6 bases each). Looked up from germline, CDR1 is SGHTA and CDR2 is FQGNSA. Between the trimmed V and J ends, which lost 3 bases and 5 bases, there was a span of 17 bases. The CDR3 is 15 residues long. DNA for the CDR3: TGTGCCAGCAGCTTCGAGGGGCTCGGGGGCCACGAGCAGTACTTC. Its translation is CASSFEGLGGHEQYF.

This clonotype was seen only a few times. Here the CDR3 DNA reads TGTGCCAGTAGTATGGTGGGGGGCCTCAATGAGCAGTTCTTC. Protein: CASSMVGGLNEQFF. The V and J genes are TRBV19 and TRBJ2-1; D is possibly TRBD1 or TRBD2 (6 bases each). V lost 3 bases to trimming and J lost 6 bases, with 12 bases between them. The CDR3 extends over 14 amino acids. Germline CDR1 and CDR2: LNHDA and SQIVND (reference sequence).

This clonotype was found many times. The chain has TRBV5-1 and TRBJ1-5; D is possibly TRBD1 (6 bases). The germline gives CDR1 SGHRS, CDR2 YFSETQ. The CDR3 has 13 residues. The germline V and J ends were trimmed by 3 bases and 5 bases, with 9 bases remaining between them. The CDR3 nucleotides read TGCGCCAGCAGCTCGGAGGGGGATCAGCCCCAGCATTTT. As protein: CASSSEGDQPQHF.

The V call is TRBV5-1, the J call TRBJ2-1; 7 bases align to TRBD2. Trimming took 4 bases from V and 4 from J; bases not matched to a gene: 14. The CDR3 totals 17 residues. Germline CDR1 reads SGHRS; CDR2 reads YFSETQ. The CDR3 DNA is TGCGCCAGCAGCACGGACGGTGCGGGGGTGACATACAATGAGCAGTTCTTC. Protein product: CASSTDGAGVTYNEQFF.

The chain couples TRBV7-9 to TRBJ2-3; 10 nucleotides agree with TRBD1. V was pared by 5 bases and J by 4 bases, with 9 bases of the junction left unmatched. Germline CDR1 and CDR2: SEHNR and FQNEAQ (reference sequence). The CDR3 has 16 amino acids. CDR3 DNA sequence: TGTGCCAGCAGCACTCCGGGACAGGGGCTCGCAGATACGCAGTATTTT. It codes for CASSTPGQGLADTQYF.

J is TRBJ2-1 and V is TRBV5-1; D may match TRBD1 or TRBD2 (5 bases each). This CDR3 spans 14 amino acids. CDR1 is SGHRS and CDR2 is YFSETQ in the germline V gene. V was cut by 4 bases and J by 6 bases, with 14 bases left in between. The CDR3 loop is CASSPRGLGNEQFF. In DNA form, the CDR3 reads TGCGCCAGCAGCCCGAGGGGCCTCGGCAATGAGCAGTTCTTC.

CDR3 loop: CAISELKVSSYEQYF. The CDR3 nucleotides are TGTGCCATCAGTGAGTTGAAGGTTAGCTCCTACGAGCAGTACTTC. The chain uses TRBV10-3 and TRBJ2-7; D unclear. The CDR3 length is 15 residues. V was cut by 1 base and J by 0 bases, with 10 bases left in between. Per germline, CDR1 ENHRY and CDR2 SYGVKD.

This clonotype was seen many times. This chain links TRBV7-2 with TRBJ1-4, with D perhaps matching TRBD1 (6 bases). V was cut by 4 bases and J by 5 bases, with 8 bases left in between. Looked up from germline, CDR1 is SGHTA and CDR2 is FQGNSA. The CDR3 is 13 amino acids. This chain's CDR3 is CASSWTVNEKLFF. The CDR3 DNA sequence: TGTGCCAGCAGCTGGACAGTAAATGAAAAACTGTTTTTT.

The chain has TRBV7-9 and TRBJ1-4; 12 bases fit TRBD1. Trimming cost V 5 bases and J 6 bases; bases outside gene matches: 4. This CDR3 contains 15 residues. Germline lookup yields CDR1 SEHNR and CDR2 FQNEAQ (reference sequence). CDR3 coding DNA: TGTGCCAGCAGCCCCCGGGACAGGGGGCATGAAAAACTGTTTTTT. Amino acids: CASSPRDRGHEKLFF.

The chain carries TRBV9 and TRBJ2-5, with 13 bases matching TRBD2. The CDR3 covers 15 residues. Germline values: CDR1 SGDLS, CDR2 YYNGEE. The V and J ends lost 4 bases and 4 bases, in that order; junction bases with no gene match: 4. CDR3 bases: TGTGCCAGCAGCACCGGGACTAGCGGGGCAGAGACCCAGTACTTC. Its translation: CASSTGTSGAETQYF.

In this sample, this clonotype turned up a few times. The J gene is TRBJ2-7, the V gene TRBV5-1; a weak D match, TRBD1 (7 bases). The length of the CDR3 is 15 residues. The V end was cut by 0 bases, the J end by 4 bases, with 14 bases between. Germline-derived CDR1 and CDR2 are SGHRS and YFSETQ. The CDR3 DNA is TGCGCCAGCAGCTTGGACCGGACAGGAGGGTACGAGCAGTACTTC. Protein: CASSLDRTGGYEQYF.

This clonotype was recorded a few times. V usage is TRBV7-9 and J usage is TRBJ2-1; 14 bases are a match to TRBD2. With 6 bases clipped from V and 0 bases from J, the junction kept 10 bases outside the gene matches. The CDR3 is 19 residues long. Germline V gene lookup returns CDR1 SEHNR and CDR2 FQNEAQ (reference sequence). The DNA for the CDR3 is TGTGCCAGCAGTACGAGGGGACTAGCGGGGGCCGACTCCTACAATGAGCAGTTCTTC. Translated, it gives CASSTRGLAGADSYNEQFF.

J is TRBJ2-5 and V is TRBV9; 11 nucleotides align to TRBD1. The V and J ends lost 3 bases and 5 bases, in that order; junction bases with no gene match: 9. The CDR3 contains 16 residues. Germline V gene data show CDR1 as SGDLS and CDR2 as YYNGEE. Written as DNA, the CDR3 is TGTGCCAGCAGCGCCCTGGGACAGGGGGTGCGGGAGACCCAGTACTTC. Amino acids: CASSALGQGVRETQYF. The complete variable domain, with remaining parts taken from reference TRBV9 and TRBJ2-5, reads DSGVTQTPKHLITATGQRVTLRCSPRSGDLSVYWYQQSLDQGLQFLIQYYNGEERAKGNILERFSAQQFPDLHSELNLSSLELGDSALYFCASSALGQGVRETQYFGPGTRLLVL.

This clonotype has at least ten counts. This chain uses TRBV12-3 or TRBV12-4 with TRBJ1-1; D gene unclear. Trimming stripped 6 bases from V and 5 bases from J, with 13 bases between. This CDR3 contains 13 residues. The CDR3 protein is CASRQLSGTEAFF. CDR3 nucleotide sequence: TGTGCCAGCAGGCAGCTCAGTGGGACTGAAGCTTTCTTT.

The chain carries TRBV7-9 and TRBJ2-1, with D possibly matching TRBD1 (6 bases). Germline lookup yields CDR1 SEHNR and CDR2 FQNEAQ (reference sequence). The ends were cut back, 5 bases at V and 0 bases at J, with 11 bases in the middle. The CDR3 totals 15 residues. CDR3 protein: CASSPRGSSYNEQFF. CDR3 sequence (DNA): TGTGCCAGCAGCCCAAGGGGGAGCTCCTACAATGAGCAGTTCTTC.

This chain links TRBV18 with TRBJ1-1; D remains ambiguous. V lost 6 bases and J lost 4, with 18 bases in between. This CDR3 is built from 15 residues. Germline V CDR1 and CDR2: KGHSH, LQKENI. CDR3 in amino acids: CASSPMVGMATEAFF. CDR3 nucleotides: TGTGCCAGCTCCCCCATGGTTGGGATGGCCACTGAAGCTTTCTTT.

Written as DNA, the CDR3 is TGCGCCAGCAGCCGCGGGACTCTATACGAGCAGTACTTC. Amino acid sequence: CASSRGTLYEQYF. The V call is TRBV5-1, the J call TRBJ2-7; D may be TRBD2 (6 bases). Germline-derived CDR1 and CDR2 are SGHRS and YFSETQ. The CDR3 consists of 13 residues. Trimming shortened V by 4 bases and J by 4 bases, and 12 bases separated the two germline ends.

V gene TRBV29-1 combines with J gene TRBJ2-4; 7 bases line up with TRBD2. Germline CDR1 is SQVTM and CDR2 is ANQGSEA. The V segment lost 6 bases and the J segment 13 bases; nucleotides outside the gene matches: 9. CDR3 size: 11 residues. CDR3 sequence reads: CSVTQRGVQYF. The CDR3 DNA follows: TGCAGCGTCACCCAACGGGGGGTCCAGTACTTC.

The gene calls are TRBV29-1 and TRBJ2-1; 7 nucleotides align to TRBD1. Germline CDR1 SQVTM, CDR2 ANQGSEA. V trimming: 2 bases; J trimming: 9 bases; junction bases outside the gene matches: 13. The CDR3 length is 15 residues. The CDR3 nucleotides read TGCAGCGTTGAACGGGGACAGCATCTCCGTAGTGAGCAGTTCTTC. Its protein product is CSVERGQHLRSEQFF.